This T cell receptor beta chain was sequenced in a study of cytomegalovirus exposure and HLA in healthy donors. PCR employed 60 Vbeta and 13 Jbeta primers. Profiling relied on immunoSEQ multiplex PCR, and the TCRdb table lists in-frame clones only, not all of them. The sample has approximately 200,000 clones, 65% to 80% seen once. CDR1 is MNHNS, CDR2 SASEGT, per germline. CDR3 length: 16 amino acids. The J segment lost 4 bases and the V segment lost 4 bases, leaving 5 bases of the junction unmatched. Material for sequencing was PBMCs. The sequence was collected from a girl aged 2-10 years in good health and CMV-seronegative. V is TRBV6-1 and J is TRBJ2-5, with 14 bases fitting TRBD2. CDR3 sequence (DNA): TGTGCCAGCAGTGGACTAGCGGGGGGGCGGCGAGAGACCCAGTACTTC. As protein: CASSGLAGGRRETQYF.